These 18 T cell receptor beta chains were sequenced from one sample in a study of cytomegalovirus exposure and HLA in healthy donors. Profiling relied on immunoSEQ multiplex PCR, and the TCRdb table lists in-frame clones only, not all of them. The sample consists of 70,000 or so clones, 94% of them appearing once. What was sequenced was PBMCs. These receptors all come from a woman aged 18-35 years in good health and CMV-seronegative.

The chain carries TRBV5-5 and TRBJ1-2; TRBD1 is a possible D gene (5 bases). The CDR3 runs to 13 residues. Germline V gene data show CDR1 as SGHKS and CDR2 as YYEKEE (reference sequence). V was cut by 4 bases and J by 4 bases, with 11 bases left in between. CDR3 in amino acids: CASSHQGVYGYTF. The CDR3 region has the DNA TGTGCCAGCAGCCATCAGGGTGTCTATGGCTACACCTTC.

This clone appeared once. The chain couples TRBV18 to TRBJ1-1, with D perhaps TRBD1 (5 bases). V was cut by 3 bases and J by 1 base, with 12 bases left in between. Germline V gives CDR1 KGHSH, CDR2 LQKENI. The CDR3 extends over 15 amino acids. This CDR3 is CASSPNRLWNTEAFF. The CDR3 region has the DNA TGTGCCAGCTCACCCAACAGGTTGTGGAACACTGAAGCTTTCTTT.

In DNA form, the CDR3 reads TGTGCCAGCAGCACAGGGCGGGAGACCCAGTACTTC. It translates to CASSTGRETQYF. V is TRBV7-2 and J is TRBJ2-5, with TRBD1 as a possible D gene (6 bases). The CDR3 spans 12 residues. Between the trimmed V and J ends, which lost 5 bases and 5 bases, there was a span of 9 bases. Germline V gene sequence: CDR1 SGHTA, CDR2 FQGNSA. The complete variable domain, with remaining parts taken from reference TRBV7-2 and TRBJ2-5, reads GAGVSQSPSNKVTEKGKDVELRCDPISGHTALYWYRQSLGQGLEFLIYFQGNSAPDKSGLPSDRFSAERTGGSVSTLTIQRTQQEDSAVYLCASSTGRETQYFGPGTRLLVL.

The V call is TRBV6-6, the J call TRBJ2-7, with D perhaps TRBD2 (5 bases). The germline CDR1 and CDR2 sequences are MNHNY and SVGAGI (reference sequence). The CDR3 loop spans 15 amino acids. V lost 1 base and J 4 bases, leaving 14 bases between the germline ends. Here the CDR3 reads CASSYLEREGYEQYF. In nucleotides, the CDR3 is TGTGCCAGCAGTTACTTGGAGAGGGAAGGGTACGAGCAGTACTTC.

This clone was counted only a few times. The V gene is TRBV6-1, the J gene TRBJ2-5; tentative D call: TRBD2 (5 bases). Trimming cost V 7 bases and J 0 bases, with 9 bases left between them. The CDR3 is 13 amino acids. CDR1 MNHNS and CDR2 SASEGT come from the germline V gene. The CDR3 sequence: CASTSLYQETQYF. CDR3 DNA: TGTGCCAGCACTAGCTTGTACCAAGAGACCCAGTACTTC.

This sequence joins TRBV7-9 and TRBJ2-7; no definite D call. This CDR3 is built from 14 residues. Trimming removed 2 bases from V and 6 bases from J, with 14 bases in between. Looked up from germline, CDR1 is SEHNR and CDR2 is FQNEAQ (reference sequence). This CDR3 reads CASSLPSGSLEQYF. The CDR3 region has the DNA TGTGCCAGCAGCTTACCTTCGGGTTCTCTCGAGCAGTACTTC.

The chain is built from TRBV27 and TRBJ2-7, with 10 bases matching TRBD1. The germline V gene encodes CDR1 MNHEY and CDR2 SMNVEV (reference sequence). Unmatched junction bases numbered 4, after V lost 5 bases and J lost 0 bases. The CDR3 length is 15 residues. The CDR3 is CASSKGQGISYEQYF. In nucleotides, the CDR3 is TGTGCCAGCAGTAAGGGACAGGGGATCTCCTACGAGCAGTACTTC.

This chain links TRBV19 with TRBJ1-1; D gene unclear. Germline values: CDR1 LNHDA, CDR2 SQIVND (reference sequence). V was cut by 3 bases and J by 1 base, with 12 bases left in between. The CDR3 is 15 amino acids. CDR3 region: CASSILRLGNTEAFF. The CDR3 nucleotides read TGTGCCAGTAGTATCCTCAGGCTGGGGAACACTGAAGCTTTCTTT. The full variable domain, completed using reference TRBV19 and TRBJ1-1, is DGGITQSPKYLFRKEGQNVTLSCEQNLNHDAMYWYRQDPGQGLRLIYYSQIVNDFQKGDIAEGYSVSREKKESFPLTVTSAQKNPTAFYLCASSILRLGNTEAFFGQGTRLTVV.

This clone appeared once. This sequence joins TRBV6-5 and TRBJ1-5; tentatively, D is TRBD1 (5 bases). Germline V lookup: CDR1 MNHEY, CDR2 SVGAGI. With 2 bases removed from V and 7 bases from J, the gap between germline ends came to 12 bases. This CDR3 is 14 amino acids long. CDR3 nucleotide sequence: TGTGCCAGCAGTTACGGAGGGGCAGGACAGCCCCAGCATTTT. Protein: CASSYGGAGQPQHF.

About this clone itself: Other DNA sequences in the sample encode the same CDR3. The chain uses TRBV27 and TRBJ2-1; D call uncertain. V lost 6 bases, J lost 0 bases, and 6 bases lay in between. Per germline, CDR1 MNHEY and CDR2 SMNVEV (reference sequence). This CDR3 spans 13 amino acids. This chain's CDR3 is CASSLSSYNEQFF. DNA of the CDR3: TGTGCCAGCAGCCTCAGCTCCTACAATGAGCAGTTCTTC.

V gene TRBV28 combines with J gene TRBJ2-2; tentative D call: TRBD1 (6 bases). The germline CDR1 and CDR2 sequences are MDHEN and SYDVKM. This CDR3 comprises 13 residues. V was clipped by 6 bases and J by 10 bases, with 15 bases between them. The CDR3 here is CASSGTPRLELFF. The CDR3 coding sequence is TGTGCCAGCAGCGGGACACCCCGTTTGGAGCTGTTTTTT. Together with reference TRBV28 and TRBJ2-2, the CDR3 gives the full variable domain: DVKVTQSSRYLVKRTGEKVFLECVQDMDHENMFWYRQDPGLGLRLIYFSYDVKMKEKGDIPEGYSVSREKKERFSLILESASTNQTSMYLCASSGTPRLELFFGEGSRLTVL.

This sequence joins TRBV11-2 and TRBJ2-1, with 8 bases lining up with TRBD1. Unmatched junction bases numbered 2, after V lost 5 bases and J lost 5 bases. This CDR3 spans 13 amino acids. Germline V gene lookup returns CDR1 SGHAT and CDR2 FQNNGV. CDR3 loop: CASSGTGDNEQFF. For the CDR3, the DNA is TGTGCCAGCAGCGGGACAGGTGACAATGAGCAGTTCTTC.

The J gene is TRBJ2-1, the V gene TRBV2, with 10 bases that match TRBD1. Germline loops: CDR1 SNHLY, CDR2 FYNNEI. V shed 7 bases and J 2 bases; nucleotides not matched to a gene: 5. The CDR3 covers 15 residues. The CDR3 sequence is CASTPTGGPYNEQFF. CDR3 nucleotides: TGTGCCAGCACTCCGACAGGGGGCCCCTACAATGAGCAGTTCTTC. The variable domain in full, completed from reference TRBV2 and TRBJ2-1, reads EPEVTQTPSHQVTQMGQEVILRCVPISNHLYFYWYRQILGQKVEFLVSFYNNEISEKSEIFDDQFSVERPDGSNFTLKIRSTKLEDSAMYFCASTPTGGPYNEQFFGPGTRLTVL.

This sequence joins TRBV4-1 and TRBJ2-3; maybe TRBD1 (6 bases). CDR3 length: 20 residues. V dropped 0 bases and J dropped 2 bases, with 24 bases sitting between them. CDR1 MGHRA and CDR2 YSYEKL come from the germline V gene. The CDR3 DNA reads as TGCGCCAGCAGCCAAGACCTACGTCAGGGGACAATAGACGTCACAGATACGCAGTATTTT. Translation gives CASSQDLRQGTIDVTDTQYF.

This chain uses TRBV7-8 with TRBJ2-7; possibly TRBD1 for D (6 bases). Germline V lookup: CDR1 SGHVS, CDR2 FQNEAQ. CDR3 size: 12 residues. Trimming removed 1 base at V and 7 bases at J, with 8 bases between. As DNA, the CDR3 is TGTGCCAGCAGCTTAGGGGGGCGGGAGCAGTACTTC. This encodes CASSLGGREQYF.

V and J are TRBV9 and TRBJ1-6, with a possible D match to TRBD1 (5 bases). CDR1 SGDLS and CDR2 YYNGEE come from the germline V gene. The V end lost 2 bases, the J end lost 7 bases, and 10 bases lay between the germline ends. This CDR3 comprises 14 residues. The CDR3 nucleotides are TGTGCCAGCAGCGTGGACATCGGGAATTCACCCCTCCACTTT. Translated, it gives CASSVDIGNSPLHF.

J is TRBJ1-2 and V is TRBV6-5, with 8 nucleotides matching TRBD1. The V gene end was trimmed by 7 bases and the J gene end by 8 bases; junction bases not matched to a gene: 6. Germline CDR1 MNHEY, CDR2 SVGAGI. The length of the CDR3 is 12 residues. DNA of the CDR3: TGTGCCAGCATGACAGGGGTTCACGGCTACACCTTC. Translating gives CASMTGVHGYTF.

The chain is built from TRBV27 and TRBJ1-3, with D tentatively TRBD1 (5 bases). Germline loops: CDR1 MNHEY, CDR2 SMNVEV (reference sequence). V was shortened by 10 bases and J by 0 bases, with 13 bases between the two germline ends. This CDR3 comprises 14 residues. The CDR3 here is CATLPTDSGNTIYF. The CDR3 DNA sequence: TGTGCCACCCTTCCGACAGACTCTGGAAACACCATATATTTT.